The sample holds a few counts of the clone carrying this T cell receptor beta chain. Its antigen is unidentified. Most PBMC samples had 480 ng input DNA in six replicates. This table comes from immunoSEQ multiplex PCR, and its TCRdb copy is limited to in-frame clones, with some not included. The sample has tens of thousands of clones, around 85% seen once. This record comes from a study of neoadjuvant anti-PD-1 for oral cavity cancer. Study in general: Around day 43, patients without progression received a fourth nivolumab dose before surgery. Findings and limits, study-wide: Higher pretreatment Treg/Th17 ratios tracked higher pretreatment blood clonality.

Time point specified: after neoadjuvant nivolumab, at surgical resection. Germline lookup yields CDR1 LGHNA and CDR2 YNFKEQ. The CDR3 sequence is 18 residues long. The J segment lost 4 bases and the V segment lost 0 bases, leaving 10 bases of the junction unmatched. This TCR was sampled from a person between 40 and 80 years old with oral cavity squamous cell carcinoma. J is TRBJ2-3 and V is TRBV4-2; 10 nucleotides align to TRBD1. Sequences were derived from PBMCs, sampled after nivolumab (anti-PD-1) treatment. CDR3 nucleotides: TGTGCCAGCAGCCAAGAAATTCGTCGGGACAGGGGTCCAGATACGCAGTATTTT. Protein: CASSQEIRRDRGPDTQYF.